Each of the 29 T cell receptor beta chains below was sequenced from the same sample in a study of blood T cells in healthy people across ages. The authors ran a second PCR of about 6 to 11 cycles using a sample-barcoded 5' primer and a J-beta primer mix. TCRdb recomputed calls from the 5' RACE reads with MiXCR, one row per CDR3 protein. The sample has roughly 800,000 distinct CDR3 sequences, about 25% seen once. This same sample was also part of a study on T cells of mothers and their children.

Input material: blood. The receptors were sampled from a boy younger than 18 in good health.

The CDR3 reads CASSLAGLRKEKLFF. CDR3 DNA sequence: TGTGCCAGCAGCTTAGCGGGCCTCAGGAAGGAAAAACTGTTTTTT. This chain uses TRBV9 with TRBJ1-4, with unresolved D. V gave up 4 bases and J gave up 8 bases, with 18 bases separating them. Per the germline V gene, CDR1 is SGDLS and CDR2 is YYNGEE. CDR3 length: 15 amino acids.

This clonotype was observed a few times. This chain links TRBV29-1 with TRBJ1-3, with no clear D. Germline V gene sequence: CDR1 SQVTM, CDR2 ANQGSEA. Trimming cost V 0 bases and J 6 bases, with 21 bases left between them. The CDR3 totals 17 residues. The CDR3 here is CSVEDREGRELENTIYF. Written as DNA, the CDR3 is TGCAGCGTTGAAGATCGGGAAGGGAGGGAGCTGGAAAACACCATATATTTT.

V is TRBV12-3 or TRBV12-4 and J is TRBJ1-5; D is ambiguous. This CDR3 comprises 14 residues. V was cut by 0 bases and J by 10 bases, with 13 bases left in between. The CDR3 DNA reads TGTGCCAGCAGTTTAGCGGAGGGAACGGAACCCCAGCATTTT. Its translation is CASSLAEGTEPQHF.

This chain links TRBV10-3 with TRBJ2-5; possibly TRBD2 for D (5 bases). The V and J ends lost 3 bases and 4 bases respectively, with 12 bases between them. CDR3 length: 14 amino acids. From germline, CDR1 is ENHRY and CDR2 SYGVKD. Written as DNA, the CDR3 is TGTGCCATCAGTGATGAAGGAGGTAGAGAGACCCAGTACTTC. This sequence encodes CAISDEGGRETQYF.

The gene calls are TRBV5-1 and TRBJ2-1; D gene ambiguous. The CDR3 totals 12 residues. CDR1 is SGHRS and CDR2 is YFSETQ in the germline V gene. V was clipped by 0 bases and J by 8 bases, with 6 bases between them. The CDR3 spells CASSLEAHEQFF. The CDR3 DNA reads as TGCGCCAGCAGCTTGGAGGCTCATGAGCAGTTCTTC.

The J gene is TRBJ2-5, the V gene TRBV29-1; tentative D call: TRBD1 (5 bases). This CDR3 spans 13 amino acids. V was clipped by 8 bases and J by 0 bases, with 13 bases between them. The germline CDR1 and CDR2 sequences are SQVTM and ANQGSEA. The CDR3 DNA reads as TGCAGCTCTAGGGGTTGGGACCAAGAGACCCAGTACTTC. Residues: CSSRGWDQETQYF.

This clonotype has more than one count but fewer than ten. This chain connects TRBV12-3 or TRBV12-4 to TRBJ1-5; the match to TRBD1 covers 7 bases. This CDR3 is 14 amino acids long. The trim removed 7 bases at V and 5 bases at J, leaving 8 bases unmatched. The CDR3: CASTQGTDDQPQHF. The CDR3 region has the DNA TGTGCCAGCACCCAGGGGACAGACGATCAGCCCCAGCATTTT.

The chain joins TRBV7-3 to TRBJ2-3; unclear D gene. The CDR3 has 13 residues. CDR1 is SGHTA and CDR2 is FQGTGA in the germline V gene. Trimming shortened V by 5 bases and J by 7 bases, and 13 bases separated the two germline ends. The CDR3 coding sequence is TGTGCCAGCAGCCCCGACCCCCTGAATACGCAGTATTTT. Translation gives CASSPDPLNTQYF.

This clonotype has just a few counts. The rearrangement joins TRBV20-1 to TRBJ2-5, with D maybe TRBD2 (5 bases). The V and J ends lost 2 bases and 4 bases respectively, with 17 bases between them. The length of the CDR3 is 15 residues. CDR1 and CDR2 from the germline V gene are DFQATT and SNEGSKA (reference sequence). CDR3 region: CSARPRWLAGETQYF. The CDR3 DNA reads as TGCAGTGCTAGACCCCGGTGGCTAGCAGGAGAGACCCAGTACTTC.

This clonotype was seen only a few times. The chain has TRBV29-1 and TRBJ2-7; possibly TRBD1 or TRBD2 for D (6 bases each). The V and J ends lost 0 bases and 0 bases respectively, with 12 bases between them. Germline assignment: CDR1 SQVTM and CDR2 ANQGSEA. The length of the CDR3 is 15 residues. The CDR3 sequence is CSVEDRRGLSYEQYF. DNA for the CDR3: TGCAGCGTTGAAGATAGACGGGGGCTCTCCTACGAGCAGTACTTC.

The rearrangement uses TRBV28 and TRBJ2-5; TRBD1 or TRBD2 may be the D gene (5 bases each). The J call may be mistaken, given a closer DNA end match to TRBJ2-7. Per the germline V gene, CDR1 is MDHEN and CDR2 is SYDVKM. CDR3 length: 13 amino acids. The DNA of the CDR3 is TGTGCCAGCAGTCACGGGGACGCAGACGAGCAGTACTTC. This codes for CASSHGDADEQYF.

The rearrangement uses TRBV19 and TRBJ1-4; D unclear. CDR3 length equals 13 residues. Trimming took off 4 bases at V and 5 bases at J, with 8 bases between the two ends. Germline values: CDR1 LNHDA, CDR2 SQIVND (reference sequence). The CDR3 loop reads CASSRQDNEKLFF. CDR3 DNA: TGTGCCAGTAGTAGGCAGGACAATGAAAAACTGTTTTTT.

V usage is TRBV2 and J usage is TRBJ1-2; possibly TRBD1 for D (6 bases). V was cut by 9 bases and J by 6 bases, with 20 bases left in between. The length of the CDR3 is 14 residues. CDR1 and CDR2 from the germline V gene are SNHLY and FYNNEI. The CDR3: CASREDSNFNGYTF. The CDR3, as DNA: TGTGCCAGTAGGGAGGACAGTAACTTCAATGGCTACACCTTC.

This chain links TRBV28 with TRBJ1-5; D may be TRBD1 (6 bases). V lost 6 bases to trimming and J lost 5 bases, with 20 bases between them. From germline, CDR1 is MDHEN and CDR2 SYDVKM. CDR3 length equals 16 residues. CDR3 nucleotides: TGTGCCAGCAGCCCTTCCATAAGGGGGTGGGATCAGCCCCAGCATTTT. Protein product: CASSPSIRGWDQPQHF.

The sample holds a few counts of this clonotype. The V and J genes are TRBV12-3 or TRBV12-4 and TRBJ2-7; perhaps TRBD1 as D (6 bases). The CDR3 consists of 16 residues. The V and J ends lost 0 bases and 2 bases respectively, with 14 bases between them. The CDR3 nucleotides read TGTGCCAGCAGTTTAGCGCCATGGACAGCAACCTACGAGCAGTACTTC. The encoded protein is CASSLAPWTATYEQYF.

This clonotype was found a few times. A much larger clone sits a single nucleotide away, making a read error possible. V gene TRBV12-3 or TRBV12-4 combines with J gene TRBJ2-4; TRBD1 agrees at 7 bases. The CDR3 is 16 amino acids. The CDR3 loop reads CASSPRQGKAKNIQHF. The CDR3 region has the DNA TGTGCCAGCAGTCCCCGACAGGGTAAAGCCAAAAACATTCAGCACTTC.

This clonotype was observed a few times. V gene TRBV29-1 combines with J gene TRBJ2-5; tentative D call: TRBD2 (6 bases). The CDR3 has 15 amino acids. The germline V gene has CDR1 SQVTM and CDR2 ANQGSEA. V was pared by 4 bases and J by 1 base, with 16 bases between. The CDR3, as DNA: TGCAGCGTTGTATCGGAGAGGGAGGTCCAAGAGACCCAGTACTTC. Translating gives CSVVSEREVQETQYF.

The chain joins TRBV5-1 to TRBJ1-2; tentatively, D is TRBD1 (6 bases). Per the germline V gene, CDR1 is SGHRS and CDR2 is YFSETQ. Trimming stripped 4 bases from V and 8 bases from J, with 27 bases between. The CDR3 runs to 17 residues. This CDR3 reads CASSASSRDGGRLGYTF. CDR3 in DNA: TGCGCCAGCAGCGCTTCCAGCCGGGACGGGGGCCGTCTGGGCTACACCTTC.

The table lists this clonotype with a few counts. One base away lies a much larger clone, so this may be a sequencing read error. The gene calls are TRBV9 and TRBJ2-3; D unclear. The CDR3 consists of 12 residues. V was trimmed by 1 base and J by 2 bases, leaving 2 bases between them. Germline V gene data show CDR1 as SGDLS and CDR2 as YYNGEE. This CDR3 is CASSVNTDTQYF. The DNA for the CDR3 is TGTGCCAGCAGCGTAAACACAGATACGCAGTATTTT.

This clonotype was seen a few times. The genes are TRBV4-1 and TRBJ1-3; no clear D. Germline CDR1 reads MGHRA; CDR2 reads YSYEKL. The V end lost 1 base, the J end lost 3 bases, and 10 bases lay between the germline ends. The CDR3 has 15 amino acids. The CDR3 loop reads CASSQVWSRGNTIYF. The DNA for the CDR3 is TGCGCCAGCAGCCAAGTATGGTCGCGTGGAAACACCATATATTTT.

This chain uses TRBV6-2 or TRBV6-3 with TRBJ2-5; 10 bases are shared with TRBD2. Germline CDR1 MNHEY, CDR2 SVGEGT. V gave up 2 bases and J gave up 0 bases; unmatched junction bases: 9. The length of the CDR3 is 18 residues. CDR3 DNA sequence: TGTGCCAGCAGTTACGGGGTAGCGGGAGGAGTCTACCAAGAGACCCAGTACTTC. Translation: CASSYGVAGGVYQETQYF.

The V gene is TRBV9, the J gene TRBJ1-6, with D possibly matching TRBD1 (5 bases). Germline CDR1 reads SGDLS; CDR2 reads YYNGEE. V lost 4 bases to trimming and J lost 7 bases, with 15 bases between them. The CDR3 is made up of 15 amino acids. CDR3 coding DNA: TGTGCCAGCAGCCCTCAGCCAGGGAGGAATTCACCCCTCCACTTT. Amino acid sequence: CASSPQPGRNSPLHF.

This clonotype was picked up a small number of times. CDR3 sequence (DNA): TGCAGTGCTAGAGACTGGGGGGTTAAGAACACTGAAGCTTTCTTT. This encodes CSARDWGVKNTEAFF. The chain joins TRBV20-1 to TRBJ1-1; TRBD1 is a possible D gene (5 bases). The germline V gene encodes CDR1 DFQATT and CDR2 SNEGSKA (reference sequence). The length of the CDR3 is 15 residues. Trimming took off 0 bases at V and 1 base at J, with 12 bases between the two ends.

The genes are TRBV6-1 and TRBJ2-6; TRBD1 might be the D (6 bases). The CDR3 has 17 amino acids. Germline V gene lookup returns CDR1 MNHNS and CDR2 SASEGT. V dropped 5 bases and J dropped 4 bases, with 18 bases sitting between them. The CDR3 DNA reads TGTGCCAGCAGTAGAGGGGGTGTCGCGCTCGGGGCCAACGTCCTGACTTTC. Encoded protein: CASSRGGVALGANVLTF.

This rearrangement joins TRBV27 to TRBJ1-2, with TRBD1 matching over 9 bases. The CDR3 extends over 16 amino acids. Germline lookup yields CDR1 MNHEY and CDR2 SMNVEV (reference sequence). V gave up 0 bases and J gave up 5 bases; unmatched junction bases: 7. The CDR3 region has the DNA TGTGCCAGCAGTTTATCGGTTACAGGGGGCGGTTATGGCTACACCTTC. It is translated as CASSLSVTGGGYGYTF.

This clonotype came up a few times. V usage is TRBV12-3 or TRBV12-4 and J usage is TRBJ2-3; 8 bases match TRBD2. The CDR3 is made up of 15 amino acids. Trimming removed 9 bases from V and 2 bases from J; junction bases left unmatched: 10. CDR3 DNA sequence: TGTGCCAGTCGACCCGCGGGGGGCCTCACAGATACGCAGTATTTT. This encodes CASRPAGGLTDTQYF.

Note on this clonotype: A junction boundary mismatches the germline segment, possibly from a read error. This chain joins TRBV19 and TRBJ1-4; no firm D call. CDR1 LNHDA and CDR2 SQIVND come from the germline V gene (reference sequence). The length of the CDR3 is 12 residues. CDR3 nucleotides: TGTGCCAGTAGTATAGCTAAAGAAAAACTGTTTTTT. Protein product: CASSIAKEKLFF.

CDR3 in DNA: TGCAGCGTCGCCCGTATCGGTAACACTGAAGCTTTCTTT. Its protein is CSVARIGNTEAFF. The chain combines TRBV29-1 with TRBJ1-1; no clear D. CDR1 SQVTM and CDR2 ANQGSEA come from the germline V gene. The CDR3 spans 13 residues. With 6 bases removed from V and 2 bases from J, the gap between germline ends came to 13 bases.

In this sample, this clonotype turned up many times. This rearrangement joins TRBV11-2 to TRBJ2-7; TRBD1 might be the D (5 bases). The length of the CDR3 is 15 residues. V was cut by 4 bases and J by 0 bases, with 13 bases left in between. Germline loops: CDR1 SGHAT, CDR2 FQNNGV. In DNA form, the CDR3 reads TGTGCCAGCAGCTCCAGCAGGGTAGGCTCCTACGAGCAGTACTTC. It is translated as CASSSSRVGSYEQYF.